The 2 T cell receptor beta chains below all came from one sample that was sequenced in a study of blood T cell repertoires in COVID-19. Clones were read by immunoSEQ multiplex PCR, and TCRdb kept only the in-frame ones, dropping some. The sample lists fewer than 250,000 clones; around nine tenths were seen once. Sequencing was carried out using peripheral blood. These receptors all stem from a man aged 55 to 69 with acute or convalescent COVID-19.

This sequence joins TRBV5-6 and TRBJ1-3, with D perhaps TRBD1 (5 bases). This CDR3 is 16 amino acids long. From germline, CDR1 is SGHDT and CDR2 YYEEEE. Deletions cut 4 bases from V and 0 bases from J, with 14 bases between. DNA of the CDR3: TGTGCCAGCAGCCAAACAGGTCCGAGCTCTGGAAACACCATATATTTT. This gives the protein CASSQTGPSSGNTIYF.

The sample holds one count of this clone. The chain is built from TRBV28 and TRBJ2-5; 8 bases align to TRBD1. After removal of 6 bases from V and 5 bases from J, the junction contained 11 bases not matched to a gene. Germline V lookup: CDR1 MDHEN, CDR2 SYDVKM. This CDR3 contains 15 residues. CDR3 protein: CASSADRVRVETQYF. The CDR3 nucleotides are TGTGCCAGCAGCGCGGACAGGGTTCGAGTGGAGACCCAGTACTTC.